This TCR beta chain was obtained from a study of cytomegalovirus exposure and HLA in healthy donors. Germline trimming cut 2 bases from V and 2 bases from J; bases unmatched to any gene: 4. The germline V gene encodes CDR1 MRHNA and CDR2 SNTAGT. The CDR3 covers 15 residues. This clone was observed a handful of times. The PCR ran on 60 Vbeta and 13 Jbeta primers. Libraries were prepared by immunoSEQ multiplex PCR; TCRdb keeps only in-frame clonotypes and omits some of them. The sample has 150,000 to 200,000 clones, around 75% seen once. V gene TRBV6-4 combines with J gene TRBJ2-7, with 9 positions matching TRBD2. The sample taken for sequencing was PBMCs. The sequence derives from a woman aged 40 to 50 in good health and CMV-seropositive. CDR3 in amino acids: CASSDGGLAPYEQYF. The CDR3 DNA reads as TGTGCCAGCAGTGACGGGGGACTAGCCCCCTACGAGCAGTACTTC.